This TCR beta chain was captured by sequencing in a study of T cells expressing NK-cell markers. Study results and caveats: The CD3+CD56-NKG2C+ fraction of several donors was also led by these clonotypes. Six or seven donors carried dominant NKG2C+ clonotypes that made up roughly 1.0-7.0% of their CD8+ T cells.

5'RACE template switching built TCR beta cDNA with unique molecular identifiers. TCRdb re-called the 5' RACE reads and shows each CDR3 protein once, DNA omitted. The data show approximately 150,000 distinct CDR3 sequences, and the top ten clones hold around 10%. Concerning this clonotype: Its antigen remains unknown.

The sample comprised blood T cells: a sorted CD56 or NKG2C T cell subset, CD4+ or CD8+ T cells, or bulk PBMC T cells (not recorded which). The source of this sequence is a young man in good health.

CDR3 sequence reads: CASSEGRGLDTGELFF. The chain is built from TRBV10-2 and TRBJ2-2; the D call of TRBD2 rests on TCRdb alone, since no DNA is present to check it. The CDR3 spans 16 residues. Looked up from germline, CDR1 is WSHSY and CDR2 is SAAADI.